Listed below are T cell receptor beta chains from one sample, sequenced in a study of control samples from healthy donors and cancer patients. TCRdb's table, derived via immunoSEQ multiplex PCR, lists solely in-frame clones and lacks some. The repertoire includes tens of thousands of clones, 75% to 95% of them detected once, and roughly 22% sits in the top ten. The sequencing input was PBMCs. The source of these receptors is a woman between 35 and 50 years old with head and neck cancer. Each CDR3 is given with its conserved first and last residue. Fields, in order: J gene, V gene, D gene, clone size, CDR3 DNA, CDR3 protein. The D gene is left open where the match is weak. Clone size, where shown, is once, few, many, or a class for clones that have expanded.

>TRBJ2-3|TRBV5-1|NA|NA
TGCGCCAGCAGCTTTCGGGGGAGTCTAGCAGATACGCAGTATTTT
CASSFRGSLADTQYF
>TRBJ1-1|TRBV2|TRBD1|NA
TGTGCCAGCCCGGTCACAGGGGCCCTCACTGAAGCTTTCTTT
CASPVTGALTEAFF
>TRBJ2-3|TRBV4-2|TRBD2|NA
TGTGCCAGCAGCCTCAAACTAGCGGTAGAGGGCACAGATACGCAGTATTTT
CASSLKLAVEGTDTQYF
>TRBJ2-7|TRBV18|TRBD1|NA
TGTGCCAGCTCACCCCTTAAAGACAGGGGCGAGCAGTACTTC
CASSPLKDRGEQYF
>TRBJ1-1|TRBV5-1|NA|NA
TGCGCCAGCAGCTTGGTTGCAGGAATGAACACTGAAGCTTTCTTT
CASSLVAGMNTEAFF
>TRBJ1-2|TRBV19|TRBD1|NA
TGTGCCAGTAGTGAACAGGGGGCAGGCGGCTACACCTTC
CASSEQGAGGYTF
>TRBJ2-5|TRBV6-5|TRBD1|NA
TGTGCCAGCAGTAAGACAGGGTTCCAAGAGACCCAGTACTTC
CASSKTGFQETQYF
>TRBJ2-7|TRBV7-6|NA|NA
TGTGCCAGCAGCCGCCCTGAACTCTACGAGCAGTACTTC
CASSRPELYEQYF
>TRBJ2-3|TRBV2|NA|NA
TGTGCCAGCAGTGAATCGAGGACTGCCTTCATCACGCAGTATTTT
CASSESRTAFITQYF
>TRBJ1-4|TRBV2|NA|NA
TGTGCCAGCAGTGAGGAACTTACAACTAATGAAAAACTGTTTTTT
CASSEELTTNEKLFF
>TRBJ2-5|TRBV2|TRBD2|NA
TGTGCCAGCAGCGGGGAGGGAGAGACCCAGTACTTC
CASSGEGETQYF
>TRBJ1-4|TRBV4-1|TRBD1|NA
TGCGCCAGCAGCCAATATTCAGGGGGCCCTAATGAAAAACTGTTTTTT
CASSQYSGGPNEKLFF
>TRBJ1-1|TRBV15|NA|NA
TGTGCCACCAGCAGAGATGGTTGGGATTTAGAAGCTTTCTTT
CATSRDGWDLEAFF
>TRBJ1-2|TRBV6-5|NA|NA
TGTGCCAGCAGTTACCGTCTCGGCCTAGGGGGCTACACCTTC
CASSYRLGLGGYTF
>TRBJ1-2|TRBV27|NA|NA
TGTGCCAGCAGTTTATCCCCAGGGTGGGACTATGGCTACACCTTC
CASSLSPGWDYGYTF
>TRBJ2-1|TRBV7-6|NA|NA
TGTGCCAGCAGCTTGATTCGAGGCTGGAGCTCCTACAATGAGCAGTTCTTC
CASSLIRGWSSYNEQFF
>TRBJ1-5|TRBV30|NA|NA
TGTGCCTGGAGTCTCGAGAGGGATCAGCCCCAGCATTTT
CAWSLERDQPQHF
>TRBJ2-7|TRBV5-1|TRBD2|NA
TGCGCCCGCGGGGGGGGAGATCTTGACGAGCAGTACTTC
CARGGGDLDEQYF
>TRBJ2-3|TRBV7-9|TRBD2|NA
TGTGCCAGCAGCCCGGGACTAGCGGGGGTTTCTAGCACAGATACGCAGTATTTT
CASSPGLAGVSSTDTQYF
>TRBJ1-1|TRBV7-9|NA|NA
TGTGCCAGCAGCCCTCATCGACAGGTAGTAAACACTGAAGCTTTCTTT
CASSPHRQVVNTEAFF
>TRBJ1-4|TRBV7-6|NA|NA
TGTGCCAGCAGCACCCAAAGGGGCCAGTCTAATGAAAAACTGTTTTTT
CASSTQRGQSNEKLFF
>TRBJ1-5|TRBV6-5|NA|NA
TGTGCCAGCATCCCCGACGGCTTCGCGCCCCAGCATTTT
CASIPDGFAPQHF
>TRBJ1-1|TRBV27|TRBD1|NA
TGTGCCAGCAAAAAAGGGACAGTGAACACTGAAGCTTTCTTT
CASKKGTVNTEAFF
>TRBJ2-3|TRBV27|NA|NA
TGTGCCAGCTTGAGCCGAGATACGCAGTATTTT
CASLSRDTQYF
>TRBJ2-1|TRBV11-2|TRBD2|NA
TGTGCCAGCAGCTTAGTCTGGACTAGCGGGAGGGGCGAGCAGTTCTTC
CASSLVWTSGRGEQFF
>TRBJ2-4|TRBV2|NA|once
TGTGCCAGCAGTGAAGCGCTTCAAGTCAGGCCACACAAAAACATTCAGTACTTC
CASSEALQVRPHKNIQYF
>TRBJ2-2|TRBV27|NA|NA
TGTGCCACCCTCGACATTTTGAACACCGGGGAGCTGTTTTTT
CATLDILNTGELFF
>TRBJ1-3|TRBV28|NA|NA
TGTGCCAGCAGTTTACCAGGAACTGGAAACACCATATATTTT
CASSLPGTGNTIYF
>TRBJ1-5|TRBV6-1|NA|NA
TGTGCCAGCAGTGAAAACCAGCCCCAGCATTTT
CASSENQPQHF
>TRBJ2-2|TRBV5-5|TRBD2|NA
TGTGCCAGCAGCTTGGCCGGGACTAGCGGGGGGGCCGGGGAGCTGTTTTTT
CASSLAGTSGGAGELFF
>TRBJ1-2|TRBV5-1|NA|NA
TGCGCCAGCAGCTTGTCGCTGAACTATGGCTACACCTTC
CASSLSLNYGYTF
>TRBJ1-2|TRBV19|NA|NA
TGTGCCAGTAGCCTGAGGGATGGCTACACCTTC
CASSLRDGYTF
>TRBJ2-2|TRBV7-2|TRBD2|NA
TGTGCCAGCAGCTTACTAGCGGGGGCCACGAACACCGGGGAGCTGTTTTTT
CASSLLAGATNTGELFF
>TRBJ2-6|TRBV4-1|NA|NA
TGCGCCAGCAGCCTTGGGGGGTCTGGGGCCAACGTCCTGACTTTC
CASSLGGSGANVLTF
>TRBJ1-1|TRBV27|NA|NA
TGTGCCAGCAGTTTCGCAGAGGGCACTGAAGCTTTCTTT
CASSFAEGTEAFF
>TRBJ2-7|TRBV28|NA|NA
TGTGCCAGCAGGCGCCGGGACTCCTCCTACGAGCAGTACTTC
CASRRRDSSYEQYF
>TRBJ1-2|TRBV18|TRBD1|NA
TGTGCCAGCTCACCACCTACAGGGGGCTATGGCTACACCTTC
CASSPPTGGYGYTF
>TRBJ2-3|TRBV7-3|TRBD1|NA
TGTGCCAGCAGCTCGATCGGCACAGGGGCCCGCGATACGCAGTATTTT
CASSSIGTGARDTQYF
>TRBJ2-7|TRBV7-9|NA|NA
TGTGCCAGCAGCTCCGCGCCGCCCTACGAGCAGTACTTC
CASSSAPPYEQYF
>TRBJ2-3|TRBV5-1|NA|once
TGCGCCAGCAGCCCGGAGGAACCAGATACGCAGTATTTT
CASSPEEPDTQYF
>TRBJ2-7|TRBV10-3|NA|NA
TGTGCCATCAGTGGGGCGGGCTCCTACGAGCAGTACTTC
CAISGAGSYEQYF
>TRBJ2-7|TRBV7-8|NA|once
TGTGCCAGCAGCCCGACGGTCTCAACTCTCTACGAGCAGTACTTC
CASSPTVSTLYEQYF
>TRBJ2-5|TRBV14|NA|NA
TGTGCCAGCAGCCCGGGACTTCAAGAGACCCAGTACTTC
CASSPGLQETQYF
>TRBJ2-3|TRBV5-1|NA|NA
TGCGCCAGCAGCTTGGCCGGGACGTCGAATACGCAGTATTTT
CASSLAGTSNTQYF
>TRBJ2-2|TRBV28|TRBD2|NA
TGTGCCAGCAGTTTATCCCCTCTAGCGGCGAACACCGGGGAGCTGTTTTTT
CASSLSPLAANTGELFF
>TRBJ2-5|TRBV19|TRBD1|NA
TGTGCCAGTAGTATCTTGGGACAGGGGGCCCCGAGGGAGACCCAGTACTTC
CASSILGQGAPRETQYF
>TRBJ1-6|TRBV18|NA|NA
TGTGCCAGCTCACGAGAGGACCGAGAAAATTCACCCCTCCACTTT
CASSREDRENSPLHF
>TRBJ2-2|TRBV23-1|NA|once
TGCGCCAGCACCCCAGGCAGGGGAGTCGGCGGGGAGCTGTTTTTT
CASTPGRGVGGELFF
>TRBJ1-2|TRBV19|NA|NA
TGTGCCAGTAGTCCCGACAGACCTAACTATGGCTACACCTTC
CASSPDRPNYGYTF
>TRBJ1-1|TRBV12-3/TRBV12-4|NA|NA
TGTGCCAGCAGTTTTTTTAGGAACACTGAAGCTTTCTTT
CASSFFRNTEAFF
>TRBJ2-1|TRBV12-3/TRBV12-4|NA|NA
TGTGCCAGCAGTTTCAGCGTTATGGTAGGGCAGTTCTTC
CASSFSVMVGQFF
>TRBJ1-3|TRBV27|TRBD1|NA
TGTGCCAGCAGCCAATCCGGAGGGGACAGGTTCCCTGGAAACACCATATATTTT
CASSQSGGDRFPGNTIYF
>TRBJ2-5|TRBV4-1|TRBD1|once
TGCGCCAGCAGCCAAGCCGCGACAGGGTCTGGCGAGACCCAGTACTTC
CASSQAATGSGETQYF
>TRBJ2-2|TRBV19|TRBD1|NA
TGTGCCAGTAGTAGAGACAGGGGCGGGACCGGGGAGCTGTTTTTT
CASSRDRGGTGELFF
>TRBJ1-6|TRBV27|NA|once
TGTGCCAGCAGTCCCACCCGGGGGGATAGGACACCCCTCCACTTT
CASSPTRGDRTPLHF
>TRBJ2-2|TRBV3-1/TRBV3-2|NA|NA
TGTGCCAGCAGCCCGACCGGGCGGGCCGGGGAGCTGTTTTTT
CASSPTGRAGELFF
>TRBJ1-4|TRBV5-6|NA|NA
TGTGCCAGCAGCTTGGACGGGGGGACTAATGAAAAACTGTTTTTT
CASSLDGGTNEKLFF
>TRBJ1-5|TRBV6-5|NA|once
TGTGCCAGCAGTTACGGGCGGGATCAGCCCCAGCATTTT
CASSYGRDQPQHF
>TRBJ2-1|TRBV10-2|NA|once
TGCGCCAGCAGTGAGATGGGGGTCCTCTACAATGAGCAGTTCTTC
CASSEMGVLYNEQFF
>TRBJ2-1|TRBV6-1|TRBD2|NA
TGTGCCAGCAGTGAAATTGCGGGGGGCTGGGGCAATGAGCAGTTCTTC
CASSEIAGGWGNEQFF